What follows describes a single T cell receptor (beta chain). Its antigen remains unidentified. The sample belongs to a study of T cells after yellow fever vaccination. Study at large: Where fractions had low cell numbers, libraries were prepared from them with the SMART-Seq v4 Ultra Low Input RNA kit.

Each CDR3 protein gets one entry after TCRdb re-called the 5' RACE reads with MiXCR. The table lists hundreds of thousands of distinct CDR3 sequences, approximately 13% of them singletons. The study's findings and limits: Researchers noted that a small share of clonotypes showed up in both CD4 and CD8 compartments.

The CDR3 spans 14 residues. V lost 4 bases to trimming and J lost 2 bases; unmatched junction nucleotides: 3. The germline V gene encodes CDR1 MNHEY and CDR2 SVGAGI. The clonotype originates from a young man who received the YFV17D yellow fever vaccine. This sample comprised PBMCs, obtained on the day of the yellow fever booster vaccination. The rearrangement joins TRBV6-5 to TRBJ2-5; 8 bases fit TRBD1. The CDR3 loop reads CASSSGQEQETQYF. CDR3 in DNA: TGTGCCAGCAGTTCGGGACAGGAACAAGAGACCCAGTACTTC.